This is a list of T cell receptor beta chains from one sample in a study of siplizumab effects on memory and regulatory T cells. Produced via immunoSEQ multiplex PCR; TCRdb's table is partial and in-frame only. The sample lists more than 85,000 clones; roughly 91% were seen once. The material sequenced was CD4+ T cells sorted from blood. The receptors here all came from a human donor in good health. The CDR3 runs from the conserved cysteine through the conserved F or W. The order of the fields is J gene, clone size, V gene, D gene, CDR3 protein, CDR3 DNA. D genes are given only for firm matches. A row's size may be missing; if present it is once, few, many or a size class.

TRBJ2-7	.	TRBV7-6	.	CASSAGQSYEQYF	TGTGCCAGCAGCGCCGGACAGTCCTACGAGCAGTACTTC
TRBJ2-1	.	TRBV19	TRBD1	CASRGQGAPNEQFF	TGTGCCAGTAGGGGACAGGGAGCTCCGAATGAGCAGTTCTTC
TRBJ2-5	.	TRBV30	TRBD2	CAWRLAYQETQYF	TGTGCCTGGAGACTAGCGTACCAAGAGACCCAGTACTTC
TRBJ1-1	.	TRBV4-2	.	CASSQGGLFARNTEAFF	TGTGCCAGCAGCCAAGGGGGGTTGTTCGCCCGAAACACTGAAGCTTTCTTT
TRBJ1-4	.	TRBV7-2	.	CASSLTPGGEKLFF	TGTGCCAGCAGCTTGACTCCCGGGGGGGAAAAACTGTTTTTT
TRBJ2-7	.	TRBV4-2	.	CASSQEVVGALYEQYF	TGTGCCAGCAGCCAAGAAGTAGTGGGGGCTCTATACGAGCAGTACTTC
TRBJ2-2	.	TRBV7-3	.	CASSEQGTGELFF	TGTGCCAGCAGCGAACAGGGCACCGGGGAGCTGTTTTTT
TRBJ1-2	.	TRBV28	.	CASRTRDPYGYTF	TGTGCCAGCAGGACCCGGGACCCCTATGGCTACACCTTC
TRBJ2-7	.	TRBV27	TRBD2	CASSLAGSSYEQYF	TGTGCCAGCAGCTTAGCGGGCAGCTCCTACGAGCAGTACTTC
TRBJ2-1	.	TRBV6-1	.	CASRTSGTSRNEQFF	TGTGCCAGCAGAACCTCCGGGACATCACGCAATGAGCAGTTCTTC
TRBJ1-2	.	TRBV6-5	TRBD1	CASRRTTGPNYGYTF	TGTGCCAGCAGACGCACGACAGGGCCAAACTATGGCTACACCTTC
TRBJ1-1	.	TRBV7-3	.	CASSLTRENTEAFF	TGTGCCAGCAGCTTAACTCGGGAGAACACTGAAGCTTTCTTT
TRBJ1-1	.	TRBV5-1	.	CASSAPPVDTEAFF	TGCGCCAGCAGCGCCCCCCCGGTCGACACTGAAGCTTTCTTT
TRBJ1-3	.	TRBV9	.	CASSVQPGTGNTIYF	TGTGCCAGCAGCGTTCAGCCGGGGACAGGAAACACCATATATTTT
TRBJ2-2	.	TRBV7-9	.	CASSLRSMRVSGELFF	TGTGCCAGCAGCTTAAGATCGATGAGGGTTAGCGGGGAGCTGTTTTTT
TRBJ2-3	.	TRBV19	TRBD2	CASSIMGGSWADTQYF	TGTGCCAGTAGTATAATGGGCGGGAGTTGGGCAGATACGCAGTATTTT
TRBJ2-5	.	TRBV5-1	TRBD2	CASSPGLAGETQYF	TGCGCCAGCAGCCCAGGACTAGCGGGAGAGACCCAGTACTTC
TRBJ2-5	.	TRBV19	.	CASSIGGTSQETQYF	TGTGCCAGTAGTATCGGCGGCACTTCTCAAGAGACCCAGTACTTC
TRBJ2-5	.	TRBV5-8	TRBD2	CASSFYGTSGETQYF	TGTGCCAGCAGCTTCTACGGGACTAGCGGAGAGACCCAGTACTTC
TRBJ1-5	.	TRBV19	.	CASSIRGRGNQPQHF	TGTGCCAGTAGTATTCGGGGTAGGGGCAATCAGCCCCAGCATTTT
TRBJ2-5	.	TRBV10-2	TRBD2	CASSGGSGSIFETQYF	TGCGCCAGCAGTGGCGGTAGCGGGAGTATTTTTGAGACCCAGTACTTC
TRBJ2-3	.	TRBV7-3	.	CASSLDGPQGGTDTQYF	TGTGCCAGCAGCTTAGACGGACCACAGGGCGGCACAGATACGCAGTATTTT
TRBJ2-3	many	TRBV10-1	.	CASSSGLGGPDTQYF	TGCGCCAGCAGTTCCGGGCTAGGAGGCCCAGATACGCAGTATTTT
TRBJ1-5	.	TRBV30	.	CAWNSKGGNQPQHF	TGTGCCTGGAATTCCAAAGGAGGCAATCAGCCCCAGCATTTT
TRBJ2-4	.	TRBV7-2	TRBD2	CASSLGLAGYGGIQYF	TGTGCCAGCAGCTTGGGACTAGCGGGGTACGGGGGCATTCAGTACTTC
TRBJ2-7	.	TRBV5-6	.	CASSLFSEQYF	TGTGCCAGCAGCTTGTTTTCCGAGCAGTACTTC
TRBJ2-1	.	TRBV6-6	TRBD2	CASRELATLYNEQFF	TGTGCCAGCAGGGAACTAGCGACTCTATACAATGAGCAGTTCTTC
TRBJ1-1	.	TRBV11-2	.	CASSLDVRVGAEAFF	TGTGCCAGCAGCTTAGACGTGAGGGTTGGGGCTGAAGCTTTCTTT
TRBJ1-6	.	TRBV18	.	CASSPLPGSDNSPLHF	TGTGCCAGCTCACCACTTCCCGGATCTGATAATTCACCCCTCCACTTT
TRBJ2-1	.	TRBV5-1	TRBD2	CASSLVGLADEQFF	TGCGCCAGCAGCTTGGTCGGACTAGCCGATGAGCAGTTCTTC
TRBJ1-2	.	TRBV6-1	.	CASSEGYSTQGGYGYTF	TGTGCCAGCAGTGAAGGGTACAGCACCCAAGGGGGCTATGGCTACACCTTC
TRBJ1-2	once	TRBV27	.	CASSPLGGYGYTF	TGTGCCAGCTCTCCCCTTGGGGGCTATGGCTACACCTTC
TRBJ2-1	.	TRBV2	.	CASSGNEQFF	TGTGCCAGCAGTGGGAATGAGCAGTTCTTC
TRBJ1-1	.	TRBV5-1	.	CASSGSRTVNTEAFF	TGCGCCAGCAGCGGATCTCGGACGGTGAACACTGAAGCTTTCTTT
TRBJ1-6	.	TRBV4-1	TRBD1	CASSHGTGNSPLHF	TGCGCCAGCAGCCACGGGACAGGCAATTCACCCCTCCACTTT
TRBJ2-1	.	TRBV10-3	TRBD2	CAISGSSGSNEQFF	TGTGCCATCAGTGGGTCAAGCGGGAGCAATGAGCAGTTCTTC
TRBJ2-5	.	TRBV28	TRBD2	CASSAGGVETQYF	TGTGCCAGCAGCGCCGGGGGGGTAGAGACCCAGTACTTC
TRBJ2-5	.	TRBV5-1	.	CASRQEETQYF	TGCGCCAGCAGACAGGAAGAGACCCAGTACTTC
TRBJ1-1	.	TRBV7-3	.	CASSLNVVSEAFF	TGTGCCAGCAGCTTAAATGTGGTCTCTGAAGCTTTCTTT
TRBJ1-2	once	TRBV4-1	.	CASSQDQGGYGYTF	TGCGCCAGCAGCCAAGATCAGGGAGGGTATGGCTACACCTTC
TRBJ2-3	.	TRBV5-1	.	CASSLEAAQSGTQYF	TGCGCCAGCAGCTTGGAGGCAGCTCAATCAGGGACGCAGTATTTT
TRBJ2-3	.	TRBV15	TRBD1	CATSNQGARITDTQYF	TGTGCCACCAGCAATCAGGGGGCTCGAATTACAGATACGCAGTATTTT
TRBJ1-6	.	TRBV6-5	TRBD1	CASLGQSYSPLHF	TGTGCCAGCCTGGGACAGTCTTATTCACCCCTCCACTTT
TRBJ2-2	.	TRBV5-1	.	CASSGDGKRGTGELFF	TGCGCCAGCAGCGGGGACGGCAAGAGGGGCACCGGGGAGCTGTTTTTT
TRBJ1-2	.	TRBV6-1	TRBD1	CASSEDRGLLNNGYTF	TGTGCCAGCAGTGAAGACAGGGGGCTGTTAAATAATGGCTACACCTTC
TRBJ1-3	few	TRBV19	.	CASSYRERTIYF	TGTGCCAGTAGTTACCGGGAGCGGACCATATATTTT
TRBJ2-7	.	TRBV15	.	CATASRGSGYEQYF	TGTGCCACCGCTTCGAGGGGGTCGGGGTACGAGCAGTACTTC
TRBJ1-2	once	TRBV27	TRBD1	CASREGASGYTF	TGTGCCAGCAGGGAGGGGGCAAGTGGCTACACCTTC
TRBJ2-5	.	TRBV12-5	.	CASAELEAQYF	TGTGCTAGTGCCGAGCTTGAGGCCCAGTACTTC
TRBJ2-5	.	TRBV7-2	.	CASSLGVETQYF	TGTGCCAGCAGCCTCGGGGTGGAGACCCAGTACTTC
TRBJ2-3	.	TRBV13	.	CASSGSDTQYF	TGTGCCAGCAGCGGGTCAGATACGCAGTATTTT
TRBJ2-1	.	TRBV11-2	TRBD2	CASSRGLAGGPEQFF	TGTGCCAGCAGTAGGGGACTAGCGGGAGGGCCGGAGCAGTTCTTC
TRBJ1-2	once	TRBV29-1	TRBD1	CSVVGTGGTNYGYTF	TGCAGCGTTGTAGGGACAGGGGGTACTAACTATGGCTACACCTTC